This TCR beta chain emerged from a study of T cells in Graves' hyperthyroidism and ophthalmopathy. Overall study findings and caveats: A median around 6 months before onset, the model predicted ophthalmopathy.

The TCR beta CDR3 regions underwent amplification using RNA transcripts as the source. Researchers ran a first-round RT-PCR on the TCR CDR3 using the HTBI primer set. TCRdb independently ran MiXCR on the multiplex PCR reads; one entry per CDR3 protein. The table records around 600,000 distinct CDR3 sequences, approximately 15% of them present only once. Trimming at V came to 3 bases and at J to 6 bases, leaving 10 bases not matched to a gene. CDR1 DFQATT and CDR2 SNEGSKA come from the germline V gene (reference sequence). The CDR3 runs to 15 residues. This clonotype was seen many times. Its antigen is not known.

The source material was blood. J is TRBJ2-1 and V is TRBV20-1, with 8 bases lining up with TRBD2. This clonotype was sampled from a woman aged 18-29 years with Graves' ophthalmopathy. The CDR3 region is CSASPSGSRGNEQFF. In nucleotides, the CDR3 is TGCAGTGCTAGTCCAAGCGGGAGCAGGGGCAATGAGCAGTTCTTC.